The next 11 T cell receptor beta chains were all read from a single sample in a study of cytotoxic CD8 clonotypes in ibrutinib-treated CLL. Produced via immunoSEQ multiplex PCR; TCRdb's table is partial and in-frame only. The table has more than 300,000 clones, more than 65% seen once; the top ten hold about 6.7%. Sequenced here: PBMCs, sampled before ibrutinib treatment. The receptors stem from a human donor with chronic lymphocytic leukemia.

This clone was recorded only once. The V call is TRBV6-5, the J call TRBJ2-1; 10 bases align to TRBD2. The CDR3 has 12 residues. CDR1 and CDR2 (germline): MNHEY, SVGAGI. V was pared by 5 bases and J by 13 bases, with 5 bases of the junction left unmatched. For the CDR3, the DNA is TGTGCCAGCAGTCCGCCTAGCGGGAGCCAGTTCTTC. Residues: CASSPPSGSQFF.

This clone was seen a single time. Its ends do not fully match the called genes, so a read error is possible. The CDR3 is CASSFRIKDRAGVGELFF. CDR3 bases: TGTGCTAGCAGCTTTAGGATAAAGGACAGGGCCGGCGTCGGGGAGCTGTTTTTT. J is TRBJ2-2 and V is TRBV7-7, with TRBD1 matching 8 bases. Germline V gene sequence: CDR1 SSHAT, CDR2 FNYEAQ (reference sequence). CDR3 length: 18 residues.

J is TRBJ2-2 and V is TRBV7-8, with D possibly being TRBD1 (5 bases). Germline V gives CDR1 SGHVS, CDR2 FQNEAQ. The CDR3 is 13 residues long. Trimming shortened V by 4 bases and J by 5 bases, and 8 bases separated the two germline ends. CDR3 in DNA: TGTGCCAGCAGCTCCGACAGAACCGGGGAGCTGTTTTTT. This gives the protein CASSSDRTGELFF.

The rearrangement links TRBV11-2 to TRBJ2-3; D is possibly TRBD2 (5 bases). Trimming left V 5 bases short and J 2 bases short, with 17 bases between. The CDR3 totals 16 residues. Per the germline V gene, CDR1 is SGHAT and CDR2 is FQNNGV. The CDR3 nucleotides read TGTGCCAGCAGCCCGAGGTCGCGGAGGTACACAGATACGCAGTATTTT. Protein product: CASSPRSRRYTDTQYF.

The chain couples TRBV19 to TRBJ1-3; unclear D gene. Trimming pared 6 bases from V and 0 bases from J, leaving 9 bases between. The germline V gene encodes CDR1 LNHDA and CDR2 SQIVND (reference sequence). CDR3 length: 14 amino acids. The CDR3 region is CASSFLSSGNTIYF. Here the CDR3 DNA reads TGTGCCAGTAGCTTCCTGAGCTCTGGAAACACCATATATTTT.

The CDR3: CASSSRDRAYEQYF. Here the CDR3 DNA reads TGTGCCAGCAGCAGCCGGGACAGGGCCTACGAGCAGTACTTC. The chain couples TRBV4-2 to TRBJ2-7; 9 bases are shared with TRBD1. The CDR3 runs to 14 residues. In germline, CDR1 is LGHNA, CDR2 YNFKEQ. The J segment lost 2 bases and the V segment lost 5 bases, leaving 4 bases of the junction unmatched.

This clone has more than one count but fewer than ten. This chain connects TRBV11-2 to TRBJ2-7; D remains ambiguous. Trimming took 0 bases from V and 0 from J, leaving 9 bases between them. Germline V gene data show CDR1 as SGHAT and CDR2 as FQNNGV. The CDR3 covers 15 residues. DNA of the CDR3: TGTGCCAGCAGCTTAGATTCACCGGGCTCCTACGAGCAGTACTTC. Amino acids: CASSLDSPGSYEQYF.

This clone has more than one count but fewer than ten. The CDR3 region is CAWSVEYQETQYF. The CDR3 DNA follows: TGTGCCTGGAGTGTGGAGTACCAAGAGACCCAGTACTTC. The chain has TRBV30 and TRBJ2-5, with D hard to call. The CDR3 has 13 amino acids. Trimming cost V 0 bases and J 0 bases, with 5 bases left between them. Looked up from germline, CDR1 is GTSNPN and CDR2 is SVGIG (reference sequence).

The V and J genes are TRBV7-6 and TRBJ2-7; 10 nucleotides match TRBD1. This CDR3 spans 15 amino acids. Trimming removed 1 base from V and 3 bases from J; junction bases left unmatched: 3. Germline V gene sequence: CDR1 SGHVS, CDR2 FNYEAQ. This chain's CDR3 is CASSLGGQGNYEQYF. In DNA, the CDR3 is TGTGCCAGCAGCTTAGGGGGACAGGGGAACTACGAGCAGTACTTC.

The rearrangement joins TRBV9 to TRBJ2-1; D may be TRBD2 (6 bases). V lost 4 bases and J 4 bases, leaving 18 bases between the germline ends. Germline CDR1 reads SGDLS; CDR2 reads YYNGEE. The CDR3 totals 16 residues. The CDR3 DNA is TGTGCCAGCAGCACCTCCGGGACTTTAATATACAATGAGCAGTTCTTC. It encodes CASSTSGTLIYNEQFF.

The V and J genes are TRBV30 and TRBJ2-5; TRBD2 matches 11 bases. The germline gives CDR1 GTSNPN, CDR2 SVGIG (reference sequence). The CDR3 covers 17 residues. J lost 4 bases, V lost 4 bases, and 14 bases had no gene match. CDR3 bases: TGTGCCTGGACCCAATTTATAGGACTAGCGGGTTTAGAGACCCAGTACTTC. The encoded protein is CAWTQFIGLAGLETQYF.